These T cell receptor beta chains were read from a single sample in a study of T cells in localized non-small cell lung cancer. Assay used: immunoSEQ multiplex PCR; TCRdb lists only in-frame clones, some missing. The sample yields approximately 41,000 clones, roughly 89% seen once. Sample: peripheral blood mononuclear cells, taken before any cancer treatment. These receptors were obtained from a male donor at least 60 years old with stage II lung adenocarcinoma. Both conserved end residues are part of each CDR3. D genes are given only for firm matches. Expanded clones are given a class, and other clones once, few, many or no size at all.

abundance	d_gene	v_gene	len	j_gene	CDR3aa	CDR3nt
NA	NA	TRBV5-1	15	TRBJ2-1	CASSLRQGTYNEQFF	TGCGCCAGCAGCTTGAGGCAGGGAACCTACAATGAGCAGTTCTTC
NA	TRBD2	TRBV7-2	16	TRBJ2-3	CASSLEGGLAPDTQYF	TGTGCCAGCAGCTTAGAGGGCGGACTAGCACCAGATACGCAGTATTTT
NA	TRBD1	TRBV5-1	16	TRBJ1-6	CASSFEGATDNSPLHF	TGCGCCAGCAGCTTCGAGGGGGCCACTGATAATTCACCCCTCCACTTT
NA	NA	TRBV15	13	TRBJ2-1	CATSSKEPREQFF	TGTGCCACCAGCAGTAAAGAGCCGCGGGAGCAGTTCTTC
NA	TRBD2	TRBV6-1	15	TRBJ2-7	CASSVLAVSSYEQYF	TGTGCCAGCAGTGTTCTAGCGGTGAGCTCCTACGAGCAGTACTTC
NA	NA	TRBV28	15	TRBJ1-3	CASSFMGNSGNTIYF	TGTGCCAGCAGTTTTATGGGGAACTCTGGAAACACCATATATTTT
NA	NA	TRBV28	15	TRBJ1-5	CASSPSRAGTQPQHF	TGTGCCAGCAGCCCCTCGAGGGCAGGGACTCAGCCCCAGCATTTT
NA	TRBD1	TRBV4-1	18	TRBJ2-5	CASSQNRSPGGPQETQYF	TGCGCCAGCAGCCAAAACCGTTCCCCAGGGGGCCCACAAGAGACCCAGTACTTC
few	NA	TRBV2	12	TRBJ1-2	CASRGQTYGYTF	TGTGCCAGCAGGGGTCAGACCTATGGCTACACCTTC
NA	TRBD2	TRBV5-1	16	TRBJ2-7	CASSLGASGPSYEQYF	TGCGCCAGCAGCTTGGGTGCTAGCGGGCCCTCCTACGAGCAGTACTTC
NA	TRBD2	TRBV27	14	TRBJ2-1	CASSSRTSLHEQFF	TGTGCCAGCAGTTCCCGGACTAGCCTCCATGAGCAGTTCTTC
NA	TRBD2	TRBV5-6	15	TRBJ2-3	CASSQGTSGSDTQYF	TGTGCCAGCAGCCAAGGGACTAGCGGGAGCGATACGCAGTATTTT
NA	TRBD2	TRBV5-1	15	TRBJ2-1	CASSGGTSLHNEQFF	TGCGCCAGCAGCGGGGGGACTAGCCTCCACAATGAGCAGTTCTTC
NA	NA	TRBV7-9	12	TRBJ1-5	CASSLDTEPQHF	TGTGCCAGCAGCTTAGACACGGAGCCCCAGCATTTT
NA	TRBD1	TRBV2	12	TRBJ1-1	CASSRGVTEAFF	TGTGCCAGCAGCAGGGGGGTCACTGAAGCTTTCTTT
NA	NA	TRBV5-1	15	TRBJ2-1	CASSLGVDFYNEQFF	TGCGCCAGCAGCTTGGGGGTGGACTTTTACAATGAGCAGTTCTTC
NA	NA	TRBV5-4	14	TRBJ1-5	CASSLQGSNQPQHF	TGTGCCAGCAGCTTGCAGGGGAGCAATCAGCCCCAGCATTTT
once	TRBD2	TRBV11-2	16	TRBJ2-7	CASSPLASGISYEQYF	TGTGCCAGCAGCCCCCTAGCTAGCGGGATCTCCTACGAGCAGTACTTC
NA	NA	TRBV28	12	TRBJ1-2	CASSFGNYGYTF	TGTGCCAGCAGTTTCGGGAACTATGGCTACACCTTC
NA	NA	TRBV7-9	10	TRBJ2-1	CASSHREQFF	TGTGCCAGCAGCCATCGAGAGCAGTTCTTC
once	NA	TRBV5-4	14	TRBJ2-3	CASSLALSTDTQYF	TGTGCCAGCAGCTTGGCGCTTTCCACAGATACGCAGTATTTT
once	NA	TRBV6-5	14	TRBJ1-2	CASSYSQRVGGYTF	TGTGCCAGCAGTTACTCGCAAAGGGTGGGTGGCTACACCTTC
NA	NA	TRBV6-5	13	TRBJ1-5	CASSADRNQPQHF	TGTGCCAGCAGTGCCGACAGAAATCAGCCCCAGCATTTT
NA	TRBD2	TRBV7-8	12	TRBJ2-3	CASSPPGGFAYF	TGTGCCAGCAGCCCCCCCGGGGGGTTCGCGTATTTT
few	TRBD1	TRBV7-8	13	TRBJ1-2	CASSSGTGVRYTF	TGTGCCAGCAGCTCCGGGACAGGGGTGCGCTACACCTTC
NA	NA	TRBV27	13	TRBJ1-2	CASRRGIFYGYTF	TGTGCCAGCAGGAGGGGTATCTTCTATGGCTACACCTTC
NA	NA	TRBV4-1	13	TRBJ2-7	CASSQQGMVEQYF	TGCGCCAGCAGCCAACAGGGGATGGTCGAGCAGTACTTC
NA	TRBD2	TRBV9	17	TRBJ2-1	CASSVQSLLAGVGEQFF	TGTGCCAGCAGCGTACAAAGTCTACTAGCGGGAGTGGGTGAGCAGTTCTTC
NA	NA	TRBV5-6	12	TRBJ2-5	CASSQVQETQYF	TGTGCCAGCAGCCAGGTACAAGAGACCCAGTACTTC
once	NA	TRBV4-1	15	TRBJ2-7	CASSHSGGTSYEQYF	TGCGCCAGCAGCCATTCGGGGGGCACCTCCTACGAGCAGTACTTC
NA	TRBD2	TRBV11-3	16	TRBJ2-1	CASSSSGLAGIYEQFF	TGTGCCAGCAGCTCCTCGGGACTAGCGGGAATCTATGAGCAGTTCTTC
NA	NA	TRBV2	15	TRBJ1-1	CASSEDAAMNTEAFF	TGTGCCAGCAGTGAAGACGCGGCAATGAACACTGAAGCTTTCTTT
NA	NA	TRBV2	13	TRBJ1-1	CASGSQYLTEAFF	TGTGCCAGCGGTTCCCAGTACCTCACTGAAGCTTTCTTT
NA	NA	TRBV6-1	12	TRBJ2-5	CASHGGRETQYF	TGTGCCAGCCACGGGGGTAGGGAGACCCAGTACTTC
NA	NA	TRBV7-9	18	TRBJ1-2	CASSSGHAAGSSNYGYTF	TGTGCCAGCAGCTCGGGACACGCTGCGGGTTCGTCTAACTATGGCTACACCTTC
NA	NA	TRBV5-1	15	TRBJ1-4	CASSPGSRTNEKLFF	TGCGCCAGCAGCCCAGGGTCTAGGACTAATGAAAAACTGTTTTTT
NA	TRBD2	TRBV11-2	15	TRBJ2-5	CASSLGLAGVETQYF	TGTGCCAGCAGCTTAGGGCTAGCGGGAGTGGAGACCCAGTACTTC
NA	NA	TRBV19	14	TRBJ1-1	CASISPGTNTEAFF	TGTGCCAGTATCTCCCCAGGGACTAACACTGAAGCTTTCTTT
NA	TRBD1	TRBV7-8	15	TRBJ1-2	CASSLNQGGNYGYTF	TGTGCCAGCAGCTTAAATCAGGGGGGTAACTATGGCTACACCTTC
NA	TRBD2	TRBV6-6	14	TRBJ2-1	CASSRTSGYNEQFF	TGTGCCAGCAGCAGGACTAGCGGATACAATGAGCAGTTCTTC
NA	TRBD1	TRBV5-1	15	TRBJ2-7	CASSGLDRTSYEQYF	TGCGCCAGCAGCGGGTTGGACAGGACCTCCTACGAGCAGTACTTC
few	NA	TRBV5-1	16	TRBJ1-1	CASSFGEGSMNTEAFF	TGCGCCAGCAGCTTCGGGGAGGGTAGCATGAACACTGAAGCTTTCTTT